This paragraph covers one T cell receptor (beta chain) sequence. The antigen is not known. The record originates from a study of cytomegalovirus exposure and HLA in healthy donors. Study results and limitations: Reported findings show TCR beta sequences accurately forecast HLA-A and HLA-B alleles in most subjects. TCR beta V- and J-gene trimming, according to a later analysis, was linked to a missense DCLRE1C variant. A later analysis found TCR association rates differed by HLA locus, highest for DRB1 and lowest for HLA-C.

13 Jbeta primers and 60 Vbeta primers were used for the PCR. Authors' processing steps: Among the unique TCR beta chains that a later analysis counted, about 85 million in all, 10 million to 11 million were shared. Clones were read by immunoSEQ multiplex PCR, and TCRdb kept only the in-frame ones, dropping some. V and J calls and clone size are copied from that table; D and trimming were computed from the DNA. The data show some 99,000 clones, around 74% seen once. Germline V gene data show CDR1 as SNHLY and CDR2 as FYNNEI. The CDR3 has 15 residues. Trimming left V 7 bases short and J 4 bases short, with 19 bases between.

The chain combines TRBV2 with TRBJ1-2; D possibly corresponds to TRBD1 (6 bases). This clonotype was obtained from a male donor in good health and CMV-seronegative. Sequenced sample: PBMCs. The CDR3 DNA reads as TGTGCCAGCAATCGAGATGGGGGCAGCTCCTATGGCTACACCTTC. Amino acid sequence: CASNRDGGSSYGYTF.